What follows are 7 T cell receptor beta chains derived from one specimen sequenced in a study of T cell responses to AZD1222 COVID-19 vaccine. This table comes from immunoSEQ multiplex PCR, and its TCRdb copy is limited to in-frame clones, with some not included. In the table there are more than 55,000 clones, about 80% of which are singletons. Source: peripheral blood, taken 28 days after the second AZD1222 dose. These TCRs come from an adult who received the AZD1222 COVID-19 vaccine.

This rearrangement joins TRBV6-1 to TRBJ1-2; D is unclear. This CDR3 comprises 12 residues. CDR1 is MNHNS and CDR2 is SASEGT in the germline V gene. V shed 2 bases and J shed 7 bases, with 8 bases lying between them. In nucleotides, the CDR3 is TGTGCCAGCAGTGAATCGCCCCCTGGCTACACCTTC. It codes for CASSESPPGYTF.

The CDR3 bases are TGCGCCAGCAGCCAAGATCAGGGTTCTGGAAACACCATATATTTT. Translated, it gives CASSQDQGSGNTIYF. This chain connects TRBV4-1 to TRBJ1-3, with D possibly being TRBD1 (5 bases). The length of the CDR3 is 15 residues. V gave up 0 bases and J gave up 1 base, with 7 bases separating them. Germline CDR1 and CDR2: MGHRA and YSYEKL.

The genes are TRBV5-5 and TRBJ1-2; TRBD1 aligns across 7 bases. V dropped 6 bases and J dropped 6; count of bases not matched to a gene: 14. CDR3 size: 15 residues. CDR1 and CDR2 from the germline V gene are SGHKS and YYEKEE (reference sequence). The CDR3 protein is CASTPGRQGIHGYTF. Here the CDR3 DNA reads TGTGCCAGCACCCCCGGTAGACAGGGAATCCATGGCTACACCTTC.

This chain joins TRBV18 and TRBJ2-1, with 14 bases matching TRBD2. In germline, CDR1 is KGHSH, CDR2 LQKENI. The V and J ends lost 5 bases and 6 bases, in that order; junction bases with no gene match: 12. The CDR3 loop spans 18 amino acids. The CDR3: CASSRLAGGAYGGNEQFF. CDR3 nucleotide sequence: TGTGCCAGCTCAAGACTAGCGGGGGGGGCCTACGGTGGCAATGAGCAGTTCTTC.

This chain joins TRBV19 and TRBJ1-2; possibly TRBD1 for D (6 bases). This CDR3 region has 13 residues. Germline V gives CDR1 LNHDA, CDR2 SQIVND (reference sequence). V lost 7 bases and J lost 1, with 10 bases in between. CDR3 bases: TGTGCCAGTAACAGGGCGGATAACTATGGCTACACCTTC. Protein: CASNRADNYGYTF.

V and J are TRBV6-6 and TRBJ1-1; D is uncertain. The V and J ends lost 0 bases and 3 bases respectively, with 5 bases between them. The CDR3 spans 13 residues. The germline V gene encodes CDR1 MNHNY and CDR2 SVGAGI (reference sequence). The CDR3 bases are TGTGCCAGCAGTTACTCGATGTACACTGAAGCTTTCTTT. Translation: CASSYSMYTEAFF.

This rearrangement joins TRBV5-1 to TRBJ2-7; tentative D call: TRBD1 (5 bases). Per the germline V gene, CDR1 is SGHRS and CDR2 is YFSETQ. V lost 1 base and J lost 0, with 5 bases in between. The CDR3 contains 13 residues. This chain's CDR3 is CASSLQGSYEQYF. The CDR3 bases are TGCGCCAGCAGCTTGCAGGGCTCCTACGAGCAGTACTTC.